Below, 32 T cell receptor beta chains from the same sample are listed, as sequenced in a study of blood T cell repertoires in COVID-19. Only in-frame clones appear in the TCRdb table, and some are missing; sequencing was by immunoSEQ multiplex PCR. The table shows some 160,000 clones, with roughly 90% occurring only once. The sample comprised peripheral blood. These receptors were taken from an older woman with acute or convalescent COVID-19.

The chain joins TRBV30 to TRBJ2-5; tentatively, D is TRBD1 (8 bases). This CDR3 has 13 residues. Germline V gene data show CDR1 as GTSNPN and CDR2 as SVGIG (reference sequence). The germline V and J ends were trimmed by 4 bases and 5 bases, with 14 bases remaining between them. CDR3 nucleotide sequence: TGTGCCTGGAATGAACAGGGGGGGGAGACCCAGTACTTC. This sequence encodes CAWNEQGGETQYF. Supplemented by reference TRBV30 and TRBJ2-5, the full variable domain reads SQTIHQWPATLVQPVGSPLSLECTVEGTSNPNLYWYRQAAGRGLQLLFYSVGIGQISSEVPQNLSASRPQDRQFILSSKKLLLSDSGFYLCAWNEQGGETQYFGPGTRLLVL.

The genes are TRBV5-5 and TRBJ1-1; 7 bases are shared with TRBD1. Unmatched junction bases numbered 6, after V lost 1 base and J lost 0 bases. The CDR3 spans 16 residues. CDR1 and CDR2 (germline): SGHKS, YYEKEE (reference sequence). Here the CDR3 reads CASSLRQGIMNTEAFF. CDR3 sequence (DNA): TGTGCCAGCAGCTTGAGACAGGGAATCATGAACACTGAAGCTTTCTTT.

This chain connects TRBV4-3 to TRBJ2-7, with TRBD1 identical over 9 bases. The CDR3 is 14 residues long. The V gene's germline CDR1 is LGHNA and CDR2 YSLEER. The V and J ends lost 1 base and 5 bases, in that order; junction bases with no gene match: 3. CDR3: CASSQVGQGDEQYF. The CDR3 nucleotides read TGCGCCAGCAGCCAAGTGGGACAGGGAGACGAGCAGTACTTC.

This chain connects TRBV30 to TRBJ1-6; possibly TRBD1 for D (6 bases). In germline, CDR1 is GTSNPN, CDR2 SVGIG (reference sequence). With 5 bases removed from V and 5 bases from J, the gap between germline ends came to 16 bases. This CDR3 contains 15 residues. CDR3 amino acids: CAWATGITDNSPLHF. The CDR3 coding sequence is TGTGCCTGGGCCACAGGGATAACCGATAATTCACCCCTCCACTTT.

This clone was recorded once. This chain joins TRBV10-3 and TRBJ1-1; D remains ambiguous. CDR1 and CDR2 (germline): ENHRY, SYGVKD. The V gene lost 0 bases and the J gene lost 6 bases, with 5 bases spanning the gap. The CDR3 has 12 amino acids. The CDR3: CAISESEAEAFF. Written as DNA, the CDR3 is TGTGCCATCAGTGAGTCGGAGGCTGAAGCTTTCTTT.

The CDR3 protein is CASNAPFSEQFF. CDR3 nucleotide sequence: TGTGCCAGCAACGCACCGTTTAGTGAGCAGTTCTTC. The genes are TRBV19 and TRBJ2-1; D uncertain. This CDR3 is 12 amino acids long. From germline, CDR1 is LNHDA and CDR2 SQIVND (reference sequence). Between the trimmed V and J ends, which lost 9 bases and 9 bases, there was a span of 15 bases.

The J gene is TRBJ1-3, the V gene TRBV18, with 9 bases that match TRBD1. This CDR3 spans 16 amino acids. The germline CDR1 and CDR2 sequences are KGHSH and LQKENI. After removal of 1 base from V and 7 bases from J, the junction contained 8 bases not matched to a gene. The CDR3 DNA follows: TGTGCCAGCTCACCACAGGCCGGACAGGGGCGGAACACCATATATTTT. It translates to CASSPQAGQGRNTIYF.

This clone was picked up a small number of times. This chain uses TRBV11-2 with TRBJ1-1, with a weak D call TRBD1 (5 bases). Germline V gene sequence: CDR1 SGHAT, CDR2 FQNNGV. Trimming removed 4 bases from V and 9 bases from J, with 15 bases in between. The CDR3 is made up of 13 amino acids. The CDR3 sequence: CASSYSEGKQAFF. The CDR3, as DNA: TGTGCCAGCAGCTATTCGGAGGGGAAACAAGCTTTCTTT.

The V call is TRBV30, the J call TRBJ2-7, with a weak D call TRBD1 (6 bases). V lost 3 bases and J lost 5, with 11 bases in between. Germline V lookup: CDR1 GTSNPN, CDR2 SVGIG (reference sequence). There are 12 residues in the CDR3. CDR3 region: CAWSQGYHEQYF. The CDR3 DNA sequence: TGTGCCTGGAGCCAGGGGTACCACGAGCAGTACTTC.

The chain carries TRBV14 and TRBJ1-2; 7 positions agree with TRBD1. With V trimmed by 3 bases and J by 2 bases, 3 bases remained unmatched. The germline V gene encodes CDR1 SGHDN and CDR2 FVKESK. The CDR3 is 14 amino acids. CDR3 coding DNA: TGTGCCAGCAGCCAGGGACAGATAAACTATGGCTACACCTTC. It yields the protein CASSQGQINYGYTF.

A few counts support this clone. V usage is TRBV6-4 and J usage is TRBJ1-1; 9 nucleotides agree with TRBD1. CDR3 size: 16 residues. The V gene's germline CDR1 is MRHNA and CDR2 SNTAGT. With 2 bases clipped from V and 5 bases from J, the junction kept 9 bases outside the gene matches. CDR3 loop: CASSDTRQGVRTEAFF. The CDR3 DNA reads TGTGCCAGCAGTGACACCCGACAGGGGGTAAGGACTGAAGCTTTCTTT.

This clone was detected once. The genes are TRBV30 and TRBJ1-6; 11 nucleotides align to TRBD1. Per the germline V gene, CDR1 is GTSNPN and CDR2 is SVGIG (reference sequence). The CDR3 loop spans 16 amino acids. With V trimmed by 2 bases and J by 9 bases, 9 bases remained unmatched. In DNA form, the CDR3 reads TGTGCCTGGAGTCCGCAGCCCGGGACAGGGGGTTCACCCCTCCACTTT. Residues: CAWSPQPGTGGSPLHF.

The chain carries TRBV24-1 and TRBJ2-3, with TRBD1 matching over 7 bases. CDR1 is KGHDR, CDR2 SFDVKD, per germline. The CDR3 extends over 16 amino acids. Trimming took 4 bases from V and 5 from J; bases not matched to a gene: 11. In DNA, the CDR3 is TGTGCCACCAGTGACCCGGGACAGCTTGTAGGAGATACGCAGTATTTT. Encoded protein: CATSDPGQLVGDTQYF.

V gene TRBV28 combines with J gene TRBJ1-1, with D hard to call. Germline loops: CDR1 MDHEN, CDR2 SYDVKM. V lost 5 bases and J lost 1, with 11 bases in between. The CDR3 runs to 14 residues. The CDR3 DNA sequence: TGTGCCAGCAGTAAGGGAGGGAGGAACACTGAAGCTTTCTTT. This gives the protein CASSKGGRNTEAFF.

The CDR3: CASTASRTTGSTEAFF. In DNA, the CDR3 is TGTGCCAGTACAGCCAGCCGAACAACAGGGAGCACTGAAGCTTTCTTT. The rearrangement joins TRBV19 to TRBJ1-1; D is perhaps TRBD1 (6 bases). The length of the CDR3 is 16 residues. V was pared by 7 bases and J by 4 bases, with 22 bases between. Germline assignment: CDR1 LNHDA and CDR2 SQIVND (reference sequence).

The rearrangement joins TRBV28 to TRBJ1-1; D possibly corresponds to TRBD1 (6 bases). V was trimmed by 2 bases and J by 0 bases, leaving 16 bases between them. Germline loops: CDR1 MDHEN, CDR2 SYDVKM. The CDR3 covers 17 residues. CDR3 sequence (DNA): TGTGCCAGCAGTTTAGTCCGGGGGGCATCAGTGAACACTGAAGCTTTCTTT. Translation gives CASSLVRGASVNTEAFF.

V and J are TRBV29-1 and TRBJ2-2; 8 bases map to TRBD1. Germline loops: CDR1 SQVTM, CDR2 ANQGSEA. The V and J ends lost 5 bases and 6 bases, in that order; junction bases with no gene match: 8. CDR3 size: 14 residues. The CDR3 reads CSVLETGAPGELFF. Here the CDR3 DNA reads TGCAGCGTTTTGGAGACAGGGGCCCCCGGGGAGCTGTTTTTT.

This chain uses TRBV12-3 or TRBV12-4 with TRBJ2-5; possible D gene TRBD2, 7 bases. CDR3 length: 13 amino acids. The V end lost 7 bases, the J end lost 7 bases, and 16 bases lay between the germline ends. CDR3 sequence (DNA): TGTGCCAGCAAACCCGGGGGGCCGGGGACCCAGTACTTC. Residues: CASKPGGPGTQYF.

The CDR3 loop reads CASKFNRAEMNTEAFF. In DNA form, the CDR3 reads TGTGCCAGCAAATTTAACAGGGCCGAGATGAACACTGAAGCTTTCTTT. This rearrangement joins TRBV2 to TRBJ1-1, with a tentative D call TRBD1 (6 bases). With 7 bases removed from V and 0 bases from J, the gap between germline ends came to 18 bases. Germline V gene lookup returns CDR1 SNHLY and CDR2 FYNNEI. The CDR3 runs to 16 residues.

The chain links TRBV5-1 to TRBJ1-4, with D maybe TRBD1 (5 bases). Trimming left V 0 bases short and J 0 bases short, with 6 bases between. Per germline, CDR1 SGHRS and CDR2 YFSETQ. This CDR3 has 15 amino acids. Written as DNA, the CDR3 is TGCGCCAGCAGCTTGGGGGGCCCAACTAATGAAAAACTGTTTTTT. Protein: CASSLGGPTNEKLFF.

CDR3 DNA sequence: TGTGCCAGCAGTCCACACAGGGCCCCCTACAATGAGCAGTTCTTC. Translated, it gives CASSPHRAPYNEQFF. The chain combines TRBV27 with TRBJ2-1; TRBD1 might be the D (6 bases). CDR1 MNHEY and CDR2 SMNVEV come from the germline V gene (reference sequence). The CDR3 is made up of 15 amino acids. V lost 5 bases and J 2 bases, leaving 13 bases between the germline ends.

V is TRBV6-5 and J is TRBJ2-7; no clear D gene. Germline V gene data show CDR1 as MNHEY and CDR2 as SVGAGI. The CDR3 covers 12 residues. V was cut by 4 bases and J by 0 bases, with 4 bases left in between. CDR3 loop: CASSSSSYEQYF. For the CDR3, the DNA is TGTGCCAGCAGTTCATCCTCCTACGAGCAGTACTTC.

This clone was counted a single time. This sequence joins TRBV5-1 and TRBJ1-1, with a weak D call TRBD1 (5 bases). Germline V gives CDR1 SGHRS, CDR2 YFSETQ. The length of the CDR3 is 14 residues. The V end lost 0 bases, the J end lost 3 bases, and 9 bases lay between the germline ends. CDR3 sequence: CASSLVAGHTEAFF. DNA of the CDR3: TGCGCCAGCAGCTTGGTCGCAGGGCACACTGAAGCTTTCTTT.

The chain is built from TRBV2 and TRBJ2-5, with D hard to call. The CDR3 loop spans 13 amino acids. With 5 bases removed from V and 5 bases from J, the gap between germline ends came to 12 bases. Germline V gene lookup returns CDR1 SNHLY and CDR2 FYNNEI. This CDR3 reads CASSFGRYETQYF. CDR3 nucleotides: TGTGCCAGCAGTTTTGGTAGATACGAGACCCAGTACTTC.

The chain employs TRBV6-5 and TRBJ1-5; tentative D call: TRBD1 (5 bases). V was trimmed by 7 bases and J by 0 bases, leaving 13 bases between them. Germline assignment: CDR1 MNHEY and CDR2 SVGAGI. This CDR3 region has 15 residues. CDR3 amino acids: CASKDGHNSNQPQHF. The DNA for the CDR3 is TGTGCCAGCAAGGACGGACACAATAGCAATCAGCCCCAGCATTTT.

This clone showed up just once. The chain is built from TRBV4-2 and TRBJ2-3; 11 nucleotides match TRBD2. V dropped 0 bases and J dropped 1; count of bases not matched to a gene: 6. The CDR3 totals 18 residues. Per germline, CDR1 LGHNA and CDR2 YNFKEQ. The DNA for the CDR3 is TGTGCCAGCAGCCAAGAGTTTAGCGGGAGGGGAGGCACAGATACGCAGTATTTT. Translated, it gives CASSQEFSGRGGTDTQYF.

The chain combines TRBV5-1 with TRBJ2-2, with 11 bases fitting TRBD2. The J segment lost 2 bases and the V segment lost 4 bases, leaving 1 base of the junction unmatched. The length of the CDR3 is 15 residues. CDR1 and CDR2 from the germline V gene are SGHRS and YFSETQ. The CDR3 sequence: CASSGTSGNTGELFF. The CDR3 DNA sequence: TGCGCCAGCAGCGGGACTAGCGGCAACACCGGGGAGCTGTTTTTT. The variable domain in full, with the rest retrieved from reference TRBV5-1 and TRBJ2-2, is KAGVTQTPRYLIKTRGQQVTLSCSPISGHRSVSWYQQTPGQGLQFLFEYFSETQRNKGNFPGRFSGRQFSNSRSEMNVSTLELGDSALYLCASSGTSGNTGELFFGEGSRLTVL.

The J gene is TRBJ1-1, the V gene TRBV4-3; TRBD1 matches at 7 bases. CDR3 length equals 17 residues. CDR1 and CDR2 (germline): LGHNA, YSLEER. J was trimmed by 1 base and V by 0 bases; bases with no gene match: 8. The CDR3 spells CASSQEYRGLGNTEAFF. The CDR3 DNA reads TGCGCCAGCAGCCAAGAGTACAGGGGATTGGGGAACACTGAAGCTTTCTTT.

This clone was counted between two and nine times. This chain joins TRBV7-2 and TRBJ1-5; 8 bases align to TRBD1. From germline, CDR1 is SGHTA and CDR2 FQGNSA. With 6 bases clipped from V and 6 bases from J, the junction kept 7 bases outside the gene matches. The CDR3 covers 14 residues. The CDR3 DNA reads TGTGCCAGCAGTGGACAGGGAAGTGTTCAGCCCCAGCATTTT. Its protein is CASSGQGSVQPQHF.

The CDR3 region has the DNA TGTGCCAGCAGCGCCGACAGGGGTGAAAAACTGTTTTTT. Translated, it gives CASSADRGEKLFF. This rearrangement joins TRBV11-2 to TRBJ1-4; 8 bases align to TRBD1. In germline, CDR1 is SGHAT, CDR2 FQNNGV. V trimming: 5 bases; J trimming: 7 bases; junction bases outside the gene matches: 3. There are 13 residues in the CDR3.

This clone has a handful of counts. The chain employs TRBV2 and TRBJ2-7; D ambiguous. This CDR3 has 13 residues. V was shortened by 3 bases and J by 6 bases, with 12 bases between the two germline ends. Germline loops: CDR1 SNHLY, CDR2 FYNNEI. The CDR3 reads CASSDISPSEQYF. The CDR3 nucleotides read TGTGCCAGCAGTGACATTTCTCCTAGCGAGCAGTACTTC.

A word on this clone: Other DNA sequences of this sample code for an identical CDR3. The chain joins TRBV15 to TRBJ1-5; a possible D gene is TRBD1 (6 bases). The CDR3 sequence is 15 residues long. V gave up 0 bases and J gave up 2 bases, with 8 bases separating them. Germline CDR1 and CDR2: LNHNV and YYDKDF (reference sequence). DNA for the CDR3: TGTGCCACCAGCAGAGATCCAGGGGGCAATCAGCCCCAGCATTTT. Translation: CATSRDPGGNQPQHF.